The 15 T cell receptor beta chains reported below all come from one sample, sequenced in a study of control samples from healthy donors and cancer patients. Using immunoSEQ multiplex PCR, the repertoire was profiled, and TCRdb retains in-frame clones only, with some absent. Seen here are approximately 130,000 clones, about 90% observed once, and the top ten hold just under 3%. Material for sequencing was blood. All receptors derive from a man in his sixties in good health.

About this clone itself: Other DNA sequences in this sample translate to the same CDR3. V usage is TRBV5-4 and J usage is TRBJ1-2; D gene unclear. Germline-derived CDR1 and CDR2 are SGHNT and YYREEE (reference sequence). V lost 8 bases and J lost 8, with 25 bases in between. This CDR3 has 15 amino acids. The CDR3 here is CASSPQIVSRGGYTF. As DNA, the CDR3 is TGTGCCAGTAGCCCGCAAATTGTCTCTCGTGGAGGCTACACCTTC.

This sequence joins TRBV29-1 and TRBJ1-4, with no clear D. Germline assignment: CDR1 SQVTM and CDR2 ANQGSEA. The V end was cut by 4 bases, the J end by 7 bases, with 10 bases between. The CDR3 spans 12 residues. The chain's CDR3 is CSVGNGFEKLFF. The CDR3 nucleotides read TGCAGCGTTGGAAATGGCTTTGAAAAACTGTTTTTT.

This clone was seen just once. The chain employs TRBV28 and TRBJ1-5, with 10 bases aligning to TRBD1. Looked up from germline, CDR1 is MDHEN and CDR2 is SYDVKM. CDR3 length equals 15 residues. Trimming at V came to 8 bases and at J to 2 bases, leaving 6 bases not matched to a gene. CDR3 loop: CASGDRGRGNQPQHF. CDR3 nucleotide sequence: TGTGCCAGCGGAGACAGGGGGCGCGGCAATCAGCCCCAGCATTTT.

The gene calls are TRBV12-5 and TRBJ1-5; TRBD1 might be the D (5 bases). Deletions cut 7 bases from V and 9 bases from J, with 16 bases between. The CDR3 has 13 residues. Germline V gene lookup returns CDR1 LGHNT and CDR2 FRNRAP. This CDR3 is CASASGRDGPQHF. In DNA form, the CDR3 reads TGTGCTAGTGCCTCAGGGCGTGATGGGCCCCAGCATTTT.

This chain uses TRBV3-1 (or the pseudogene TRBV3-2) with TRBJ2-3; D is possibly TRBD2 (6 bases). The CDR3 spans 15 residues. CDR1 is LGHDT, CDR2 YNNKEL, per germline (reference sequence). The V end was cut by 2 bases, the J end by 0 bases, with 9 bases between. CDR3 nucleotide sequence: TGTGCCAGCAGCCAACCGGGGACTAGCACAGATACGCAGTATTTT. Encoded protein: CASSQPGTSTDTQYF.

This sequence joins TRBV10-3 and TRBJ1-5, with D perhaps TRBD1 (5 bases). The CDR3 totals 13 residues. V shed 10 bases and J shed 2 bases, with 12 bases lying between them. Germline V gives CDR1 ENHRY, CDR2 SYGVKD. The CDR3 bases are TGTGCCACCCGCGGGGGAGGCAATCAGCCCCAGCATTTT. Its translation is CATRGGGNQPQHF.

This clone was detected only once. CDR3 sequence: CAISDQGAGYGYTF. CDR3 sequence (DNA): TGTGCCATCAGTGACCAAGGGGCGGGCTATGGCTACACCTTC. The genes are TRBV10-3 and TRBJ1-2, with D possibly matching TRBD1 (5 bases). The CDR3 loop spans 14 amino acids. Germline CDR1 reads ENHRY; CDR2 reads SYGVKD. Trimming cost V 3 bases and J 4 bases, with 12 bases left between them.

This chain joins TRBV3-1 (or the pseudogene TRBV3-2) and TRBJ2-3; 9 bases fit TRBD2. Germline loops: CDR1 LGHDT, CDR2 YNNKEL (reference sequence). With V trimmed by 3 bases and J by 7 bases, 14 bases remained unmatched. This CDR3 is built from 17 residues. CDR3 in amino acids: CASSHISGGAERNTQYF. Written as DNA, the CDR3 is TGTGCCAGCAGCCACATTAGCGGGGGCGCTGAGAGAAATACGCAGTATTTT.

V is TRBV18 and J is TRBJ1-2; TRBD1 aligns across 7 bases. The germline CDR1 and CDR2 sequences are KGHSH and LQKENI. V shed 3 bases and J 0 bases; nucleotides not matched to a gene: 4. This CDR3 contains 15 residues. CDR3 sequence reads: CASSPGTDTNYGYTF. The CDR3, as DNA: TGTGCCAGCTCACCCGGGACAGATACTAACTATGGCTACACCTTC.

CDR3 DNA sequence: TGTGCCAGCAGCCCGGGCTGGGGGGCCAACTACGAGCAGTACTTC. This encodes CASSPGWGANYEQYF. The chain is built from TRBV7-2 and TRBJ2-7; D is possibly TRBD1 or TRBD2 (6 bases each). The CDR3 covers 15 residues. V lost 5 bases and J lost 3, with 17 bases in between. Germline V gene sequence: CDR1 SGHTA, CDR2 FQGNSA.

This clone was seen only once. This chain links TRBV7-6 with TRBJ2-5; 10 bases align to TRBD2. The ends lost 7 bases at V and 5 bases at J; junction bases unmatched: 10. The CDR3 is 15 residues long. Per germline, CDR1 SGHVS and CDR2 FNYEAQ. The CDR3 region is CASKTSGAVSETQYF. The CDR3 bases are TGTGCCAGCAAAACTAGCGGGGCGGTGTCGGAGACCCAGTACTTC.

This rearrangement joins TRBV6-6 to TRBJ1-5; 7 nucleotides align to TRBD1. Germline loops: CDR1 MNHNY, CDR2 SVGAGI (reference sequence). V shed 3 bases, J shed 5 bases, and the junction held 4 bases outside the gene matches. CDR3 length: 14 amino acids. CDR3 amino acids: CASSYQGQYQPQHF. CDR3 bases: TGTGCCAGCAGTTATCAGGGACAGTATCAGCCCCAGCATTTT.

This sequence joins TRBV19 and TRBJ2-1; 9 nucleotides align to TRBD2. The length of the CDR3 is 17 residues. After removal of 1 base from V and 3 bases from J, the junction contained 7 bases not matched to a gene. Germline CDR1 LNHDA, CDR2 SQIVND (reference sequence). The CDR3 region is CASSIGFLAGSYNEQFF. DNA of the CDR3: TGTGCCAGTAGTATAGGGTTTCTAGCGGGGAGCTACAATGAGCAGTTCTTC. The full variable domain, completed using reference TRBV19 and TRBJ2-1, is DGGITQSPKYLFRKEGQNVTLSCEQNLNHDAMYWYRQDPGQGLRLIYYSQIVNDFQKGDIAEGYSVSREKKESFPLTVTSAQKNPTAFYLCASSIGFLAGSYNEQFFGPGTRLTVL.

J is TRBJ2-7 and V is TRBV4-3, with unresolved D. Between the trimmed V and J ends, which lost 0 bases and 4 bases, there was a span of 7 bases. Germline V CDR1 and CDR2: LGHNA, YSLEER. This CDR3 region has 13 residues. Here the CDR3 DNA reads TGCGCCAGCAGCCAAGACTCGAGGTACGAGCAGTACTTC. It is translated as CASSQDSRYEQYF.

This clone was detected only once. J is TRBJ2-5 and V is TRBV7-2, with TRBD2 identical over 10 bases. The CDR3 is made up of 15 amino acids. V lost 3 bases, J lost 5 bases, and 6 bases stayed unmatched. Germline-derived CDR1 and CDR2 are SGHTA and FQGNSA. CDR3 region: CASSFSGGSQETQYF. CDR3 nucleotides: TGTGCCAGCAGCTTTAGCGGGGGGAGTCAGGAGACCCAGTACTTC.